Detailed here is one T cell receptor beta chain. Sequencing was performed with immunoSEQ multiplex PCR; in TCRdb, only in-frame clones are kept and a portion is missing. The sample gives about 150,000 clones, about 94% of which show up once; approximately 6% is in the top ten. The sample is drawn from a study of control samples from healthy donors and cancer patients. Germline CDR1 and CDR2: MNHEY and SVGAGI. There are 14 residues in the CDR3. V was cut by 2 bases and J by 4 bases, with 10 bases left in between. The sequence was collected from a middle-aged man in good health. The chain combines TRBV6-5 with TRBJ2-3; D is unresolved. The material sequenced was blood. CDR3 DNA sequence: TGTGCCAGCAGTTACGGGATTTTGGCAGATACGCAGTATTTT. This translates into CASSYGILADTQYF.